This paragraph covers one T cell receptor beta chain sequence. It lacks a known antigen. Qualities for individual bases were not recorded, and no much larger clone is one base off. This sample is part of a study of blood T cell repertoires in COVID-19 (TCRdb year 2020). Some background on the complete study: The collaborator samples originated in the United States, Italy and Spain and spanned the acute and convalescent phases of COVID-19. The prospective study material was composed of cDNA or gDNA derived from T cells, B-cell-depleted T cells, or PBMCs. Subjects who had been exposed to COVID-19, were actively infected with it, or had recovered from it provided the deeply sampled blood TCRbeta repertoires that made up the dataset. Samples were obtained from the ongoing ImmuneRACE study (first 160 participants) and from approximately 1,200 subjects provided by 6 global collaborators. The repertoires were released in a freely available public database intended as a resource for research on the immune response to SARS-CoV-2. Where available, HLA class I and class II types were taken from metadata supplied by the sample provider and were not determined by assay-based typing. Sample metadata almost always included a de-identified subject ID, COVID-19 status, age in years and sex.

Participants in the prospective study were enrolled through a virtual design, were aged 18 to 89 years, and lived in 20 to 30 United States geographic areas. In the prospective study, participants were assigned to cohorts based on the clinical history participants reported in a screening survey and a study questionnaire. ImmuneRACE Cohort 3 recovered participants were defined by two consecutive negative NP/OP PCR tests, healthcare professional clearance, or symptom resolution. Mobile phlebotomists in the prospective study collected whole blood, serum and a nasopharyngeal or oropharyngeal swab from every participant. Participants in the prospective study had the option to provide additional blood draws and questionnaires over an approximately 2-month period. Blood samples from the prospective study were shipped frozen or at room temperature prior to DNA extraction. What the research found in general, with its limitations: The quantity of clinical and demographic metadata differed by source and by participant and was supplied without curation.

The CDR3 covers 15 residues, taking in both the cysteine and the phenylalanine. Only CDR3 DNA remains: 45 bases, in frame from the first base. CDR1 is given as SGHTA and CDR2 as FQGNSA, both from the germline V gene. V gives up 5 bases and J gives up 7 bases, and the segment between their germline ends measures 17 bases. TCRbeta CDR3 regions were amplified from genomic DNA using the immunoSEQ Assay, a bias-controlled multiplex PCR. Under the source paper's analysis protocol: The number of nucleated cells in each sample was estimated from the amplification of reference gene primers within the assay. Sequence reads were collapsed and filtered to measure the absolute abundance of every unique TCRbeta CDR3 rearrangement. For each sample, productive Simpson clonality was calculated as the square root of Simpson's diversity index over productive rearrangements. Imported from immuneACCESS, the table was reduced by TCRdb to in-frame sequences with V and J called. These copies leave out some clones; in studies compared against another copy, an unresolved V gene accounts for under half, and the cause of the remainder is not known. That table gives V, J and clone size, and the DNA gave D and trimming. The sample profile shows 300,000 to 450,000 clones; 87% of them were found once. The top ten constitute 1% to 1.5% of the sample.

This sequence was found in a man aged 25 to 45 who had recovered from COVID-19. The sequence links TRBV7-2 to TRBJ1-4, and perhaps TRBD1 as D gene, on 5 matching bases. Sequenced: PBMCs or T cells enriched from blood (not recorded which). The DNA is TGTGCCAGCAGCACCTACCGGGGGATGGGTGAAAAACTGTTTTTT. The resulting protein is CASSTYRGMGEKLFF.